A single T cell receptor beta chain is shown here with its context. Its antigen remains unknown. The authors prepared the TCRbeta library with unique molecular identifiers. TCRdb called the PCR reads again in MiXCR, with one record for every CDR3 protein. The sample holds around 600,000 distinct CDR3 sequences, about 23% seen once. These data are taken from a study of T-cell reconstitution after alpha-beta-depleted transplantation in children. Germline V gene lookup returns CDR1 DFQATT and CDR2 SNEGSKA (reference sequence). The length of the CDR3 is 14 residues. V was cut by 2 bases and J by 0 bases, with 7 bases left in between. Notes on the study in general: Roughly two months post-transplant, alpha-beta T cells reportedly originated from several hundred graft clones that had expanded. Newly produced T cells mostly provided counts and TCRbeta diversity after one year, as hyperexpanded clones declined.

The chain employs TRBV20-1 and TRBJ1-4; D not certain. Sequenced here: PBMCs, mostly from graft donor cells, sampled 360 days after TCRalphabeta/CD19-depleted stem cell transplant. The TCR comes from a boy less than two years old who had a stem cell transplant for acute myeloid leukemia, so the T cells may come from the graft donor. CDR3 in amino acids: CSARQPATNEKLFF. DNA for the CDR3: TGCAGTGCTAGACAGCCTGCAACTAATGAAAAACTGTTTTTT.